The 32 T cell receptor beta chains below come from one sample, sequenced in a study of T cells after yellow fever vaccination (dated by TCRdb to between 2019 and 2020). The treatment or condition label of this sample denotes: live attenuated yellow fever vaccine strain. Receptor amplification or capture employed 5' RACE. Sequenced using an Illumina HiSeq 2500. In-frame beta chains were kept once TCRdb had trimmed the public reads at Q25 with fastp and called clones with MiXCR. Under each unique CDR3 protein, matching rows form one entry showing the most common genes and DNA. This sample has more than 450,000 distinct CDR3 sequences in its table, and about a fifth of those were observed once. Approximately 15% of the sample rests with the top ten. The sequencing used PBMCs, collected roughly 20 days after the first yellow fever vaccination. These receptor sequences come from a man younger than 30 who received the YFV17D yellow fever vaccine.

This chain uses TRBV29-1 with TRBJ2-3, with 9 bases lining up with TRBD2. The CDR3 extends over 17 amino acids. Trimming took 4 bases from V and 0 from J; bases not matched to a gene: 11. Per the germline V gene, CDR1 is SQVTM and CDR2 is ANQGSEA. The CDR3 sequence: CSVVRAGGYTSTDTQYF. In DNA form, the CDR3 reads TGCAGCGTTGTGAGGGCGGGGGGGTATACTAGCACAGATACGCAGTATTTT.

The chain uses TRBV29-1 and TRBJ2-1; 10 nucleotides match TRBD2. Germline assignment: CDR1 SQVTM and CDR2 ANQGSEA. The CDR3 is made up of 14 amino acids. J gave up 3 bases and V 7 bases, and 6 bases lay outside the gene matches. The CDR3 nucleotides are TGCAGCGGCCCGATAGCGGGGGGCTACAATGAGCAGTTCTTC. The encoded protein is CSGPIAGGYNEQFF.

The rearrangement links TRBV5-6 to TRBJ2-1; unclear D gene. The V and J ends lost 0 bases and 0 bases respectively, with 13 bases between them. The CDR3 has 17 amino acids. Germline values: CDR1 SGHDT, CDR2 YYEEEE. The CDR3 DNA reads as TGTGCCAGCAGCTTGGAGCCAGAATATATCTCCTACAATGAGCAGTTCTTC. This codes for CASSLEPEYISYNEQFF.

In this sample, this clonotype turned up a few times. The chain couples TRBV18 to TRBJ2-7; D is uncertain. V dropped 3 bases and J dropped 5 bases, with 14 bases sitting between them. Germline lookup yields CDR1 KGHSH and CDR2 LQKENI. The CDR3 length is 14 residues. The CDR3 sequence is CASSPMITPDEQYF. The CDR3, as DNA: TGTGCCAGCTCACCGATGATCACGCCCGACGAGCAGTACTTC. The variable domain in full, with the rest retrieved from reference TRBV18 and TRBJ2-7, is NAGVMQNPRHLVRRRGQEARLRCSPMKGHSHVYWYRQLPEEGLKFMVYLQKENIIDESGMPKERFSAEFPKEGPSILRIQQVVRGDSAAYFCASSPMITPDEQYFGPGTRLTVT.

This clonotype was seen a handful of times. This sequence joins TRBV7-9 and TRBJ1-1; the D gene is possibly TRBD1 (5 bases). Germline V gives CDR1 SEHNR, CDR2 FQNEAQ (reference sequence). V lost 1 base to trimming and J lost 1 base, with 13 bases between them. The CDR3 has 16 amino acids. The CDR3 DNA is TGTGCCAGCAGCTTAGTACCAGGGACGGGGAACACTGAAGCTTTCTTT. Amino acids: CASSLVPGTGNTEAFF.

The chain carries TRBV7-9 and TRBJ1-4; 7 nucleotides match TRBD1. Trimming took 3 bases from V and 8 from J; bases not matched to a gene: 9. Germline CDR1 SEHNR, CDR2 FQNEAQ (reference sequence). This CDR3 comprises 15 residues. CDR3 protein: CASSLVDRDREKLFF. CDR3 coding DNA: TGTGCCAGCAGCTTGGTCGACAGGGATCGAGAAAAACTGTTTTTT.

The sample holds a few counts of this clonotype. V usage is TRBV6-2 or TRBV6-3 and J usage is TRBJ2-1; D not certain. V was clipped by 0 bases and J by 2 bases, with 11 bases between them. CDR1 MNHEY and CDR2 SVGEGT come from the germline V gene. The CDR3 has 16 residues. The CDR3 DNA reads TGTGCCAGCAGTTACTCGCCCAGGACCCCCTACAATGAGCAGTTCTTC. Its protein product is CASSYSPRTPYNEQFF.

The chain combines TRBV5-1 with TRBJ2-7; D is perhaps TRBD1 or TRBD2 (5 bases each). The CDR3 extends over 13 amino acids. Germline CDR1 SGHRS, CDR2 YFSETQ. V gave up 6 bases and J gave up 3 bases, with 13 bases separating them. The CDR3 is CASTRGRNYEQYV. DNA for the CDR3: TGCGCCAGCACCCGGGGCAGAAACTACGAGCAGTACGTC.

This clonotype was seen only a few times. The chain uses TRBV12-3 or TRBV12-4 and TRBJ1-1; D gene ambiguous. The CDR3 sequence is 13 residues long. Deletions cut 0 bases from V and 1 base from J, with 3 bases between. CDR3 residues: CASSLASNTEAFF. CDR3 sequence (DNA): TGTGCCAGCAGTTTAGCTTCGAACACTGAAGCTTTCTTT.

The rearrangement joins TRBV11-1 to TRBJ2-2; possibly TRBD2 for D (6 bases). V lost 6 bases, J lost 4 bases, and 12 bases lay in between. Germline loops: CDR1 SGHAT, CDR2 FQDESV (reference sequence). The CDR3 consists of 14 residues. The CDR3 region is CASSFFSGTGELFF. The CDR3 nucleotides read TGTGCCAGCAGTTTCTTTAGCGGCACCGGGGAGCTGTTTTTT.

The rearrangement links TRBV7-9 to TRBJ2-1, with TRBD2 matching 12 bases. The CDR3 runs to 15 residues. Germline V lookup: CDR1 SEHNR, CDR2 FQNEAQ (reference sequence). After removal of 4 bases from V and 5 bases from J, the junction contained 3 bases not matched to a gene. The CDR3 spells CASSWTSGTHNEQFF. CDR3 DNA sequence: TGTGCCAGCAGCTGGACTAGCGGGACGCACAATGAGCAGTTCTTC.

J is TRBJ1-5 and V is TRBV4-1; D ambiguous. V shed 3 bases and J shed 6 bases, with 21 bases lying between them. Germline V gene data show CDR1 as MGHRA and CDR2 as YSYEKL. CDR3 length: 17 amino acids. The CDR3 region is CASSQGEDGILVQPQHF. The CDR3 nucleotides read TGCGCCAGCAGCCAGGGAGAAGATGGGATCCTGGTTCAGCCCCAGCATTTT.

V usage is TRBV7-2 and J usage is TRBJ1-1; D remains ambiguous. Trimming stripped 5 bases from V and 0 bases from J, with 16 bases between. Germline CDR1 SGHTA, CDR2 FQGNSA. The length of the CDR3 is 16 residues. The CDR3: CASSTNSRRVNTEAFF. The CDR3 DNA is TGTGCCAGCAGCACCAACTCTCGGAGGGTGAACACTGAAGCTTTCTTT.

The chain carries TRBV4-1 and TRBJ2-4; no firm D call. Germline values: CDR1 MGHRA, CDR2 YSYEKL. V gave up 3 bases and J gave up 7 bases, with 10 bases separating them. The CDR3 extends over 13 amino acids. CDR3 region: CASSHISMNIQYF. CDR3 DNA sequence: TGCGCCAGCAGCCATATCTCAATGAACATTCAGTACTTC.

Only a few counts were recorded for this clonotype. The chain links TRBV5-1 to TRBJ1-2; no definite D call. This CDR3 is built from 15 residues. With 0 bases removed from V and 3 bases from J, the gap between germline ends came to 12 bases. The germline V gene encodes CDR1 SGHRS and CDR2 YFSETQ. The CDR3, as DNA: TGCGCCAGCAGCTTGGTCGGGGTTGTGGACTATGGCTACACCTTC. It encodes CASSLVGVVDYGYTF.

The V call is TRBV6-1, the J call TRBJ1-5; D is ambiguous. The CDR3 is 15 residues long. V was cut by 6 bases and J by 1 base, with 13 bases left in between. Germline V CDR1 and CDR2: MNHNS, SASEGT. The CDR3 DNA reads TGTGCCAGCAGCTCCAAGGGAGGAAGCAATCAGCCCCAGCATTTT. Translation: CASSSKGGSNQPQHF.

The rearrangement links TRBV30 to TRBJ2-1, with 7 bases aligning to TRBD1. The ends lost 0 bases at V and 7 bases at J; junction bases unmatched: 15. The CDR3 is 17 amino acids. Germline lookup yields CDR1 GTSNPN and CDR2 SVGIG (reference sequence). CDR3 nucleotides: TGTGCCTGGAGTGTCCCTAAAGTCAGGACAGGAGAAAATGAGCAGTTCTTC. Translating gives CAWSVPKVRTGENEQFF.

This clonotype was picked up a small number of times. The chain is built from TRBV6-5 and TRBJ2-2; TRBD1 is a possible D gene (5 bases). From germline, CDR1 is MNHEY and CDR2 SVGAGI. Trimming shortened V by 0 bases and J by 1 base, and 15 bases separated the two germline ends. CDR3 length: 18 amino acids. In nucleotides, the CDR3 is TGTGCCAGCAGTTACTCGAGTTCCGGACACGGGAACACCGGGGAGCTGTTTTTT. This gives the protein CASSYSSSGHGNTGELFF.

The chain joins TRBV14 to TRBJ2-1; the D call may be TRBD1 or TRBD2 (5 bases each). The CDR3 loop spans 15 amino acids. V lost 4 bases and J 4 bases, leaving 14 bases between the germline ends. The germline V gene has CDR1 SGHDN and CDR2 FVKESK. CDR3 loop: CASSPLGVLYNEQFF. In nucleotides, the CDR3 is TGTGCCAGCAGCCCGTTGGGGGTCCTGTACAATGAGCAGTTCTTC.

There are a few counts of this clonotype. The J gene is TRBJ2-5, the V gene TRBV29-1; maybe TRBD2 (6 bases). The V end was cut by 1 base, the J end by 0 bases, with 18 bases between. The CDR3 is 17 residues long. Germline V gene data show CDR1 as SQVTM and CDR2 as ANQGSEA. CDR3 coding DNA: TGCAGCGTTGAAGGGGGACTCCTGGGGACGTACCAAGAGACCCAGTACTTC. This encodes CSVEGGLLGTYQETQYF.

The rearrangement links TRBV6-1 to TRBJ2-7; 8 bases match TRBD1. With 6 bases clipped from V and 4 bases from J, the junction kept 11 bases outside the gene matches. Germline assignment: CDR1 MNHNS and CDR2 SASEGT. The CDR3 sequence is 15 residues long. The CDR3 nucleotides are TGTGCCAGCAGCCTAGAGGGCAGGGGGCTGTACGAGCAGTACTTC. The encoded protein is CASSLEGRGLYEQYF.

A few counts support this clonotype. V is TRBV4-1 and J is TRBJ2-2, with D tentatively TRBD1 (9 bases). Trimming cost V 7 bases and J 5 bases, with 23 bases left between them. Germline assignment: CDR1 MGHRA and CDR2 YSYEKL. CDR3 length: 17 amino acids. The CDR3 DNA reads TGCGCCAGCACCCTACGGGGGGGACAGGGTGGAACCGGGGAGCTGTTTTTT. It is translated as CASTLRGGQGGTGELFF.

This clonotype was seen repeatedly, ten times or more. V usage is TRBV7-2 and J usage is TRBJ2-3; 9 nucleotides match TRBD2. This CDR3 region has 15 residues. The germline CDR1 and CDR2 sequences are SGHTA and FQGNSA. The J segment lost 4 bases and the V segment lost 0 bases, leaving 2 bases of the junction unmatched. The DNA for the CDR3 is TGTGCCAGCAGCTTAGCTAGCGGGGGTGCAGATACGCAGTATTTT. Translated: CASSLASGGADTQYF. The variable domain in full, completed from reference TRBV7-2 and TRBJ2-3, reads GAGVSQSPSNKVTEKGKDVELRCDPISGHTALYWYRQSLGQGLEFLIYFQGNSAPDKSGLPSDRFSAERTGGSVSTLTIQRTQQEDSAVYLCASSLASGGADTQYFGPGTRLTVL.

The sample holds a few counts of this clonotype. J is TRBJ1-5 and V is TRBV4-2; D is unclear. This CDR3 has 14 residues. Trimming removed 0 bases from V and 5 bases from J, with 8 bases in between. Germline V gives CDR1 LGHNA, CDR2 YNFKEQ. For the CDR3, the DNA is TGTGCCAGCAGCCAAGAGTGGAGGGATCAGCCCCAGCATTTT. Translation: CASSQEWRDQPQHF.

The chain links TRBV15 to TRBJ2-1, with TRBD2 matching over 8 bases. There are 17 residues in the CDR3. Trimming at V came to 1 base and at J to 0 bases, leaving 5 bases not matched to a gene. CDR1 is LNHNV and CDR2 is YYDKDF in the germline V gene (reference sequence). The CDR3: CATSRVGGGISYNEQFF. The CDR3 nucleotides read TGTGCCACCAGCAGAGTCGGCGGGGGGATCTCCTACAATGAGCAGTTCTTC.

The chain's CDR3 is CASSLGAGGAQYF. CDR3 DNA: TGTGCCAGCAGTTTAGGGGCAGGTGGGGCTCAGTACTTC. This rearrangement joins TRBV12-3 or TRBV12-4 to TRBJ2-4, with D possibly being TRBD1 (5 bases). The V gene lost 1 base and the J gene lost 12 bases, with 13 bases spanning the gap. This CDR3 has 13 residues.

This CDR3 reads CAISDASSYEQYF. The CDR3 DNA reads as TGTGCCATCAGTGACGCGAGCTCCTACGAGCAGTACTTC. This chain connects TRBV10-3 to TRBJ2-7; D is undetermined. Trimming stripped 3 bases from V and 0 bases from J, with 6 bases between. This CDR3 region has 13 residues. Germline values: CDR1 ENHRY, CDR2 SYGVKD.

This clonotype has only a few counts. The CDR3, as DNA: TGTGCCAGCGCGGATTTAACTAATGAAAAACTGTTTTTT. It yields the protein CASADLTNEKLFF. The chain has TRBV6-1 and TRBJ1-4; D remains ambiguous. In germline, CDR1 is MNHNS, CDR2 SASEGT. The CDR3 is made up of 13 amino acids. The ends were cut back, 8 bases at V and 1 base at J, with 8 bases in the middle.

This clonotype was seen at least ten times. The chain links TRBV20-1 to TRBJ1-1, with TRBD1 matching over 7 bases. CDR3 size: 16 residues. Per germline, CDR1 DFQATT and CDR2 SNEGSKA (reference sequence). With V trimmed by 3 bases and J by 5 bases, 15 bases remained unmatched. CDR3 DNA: TGCAGTGCTAGCCCCCCCCACAGGGGAGGTTGGACTGAAGCTTTCTTT. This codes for CSASPPHRGGWTEAFF.

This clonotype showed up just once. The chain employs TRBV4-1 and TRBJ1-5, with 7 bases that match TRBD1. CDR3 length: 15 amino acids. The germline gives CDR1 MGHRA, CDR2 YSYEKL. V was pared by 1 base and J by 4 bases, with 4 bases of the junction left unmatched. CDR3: CASSQAQGRNQPQHF. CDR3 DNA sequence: TGCGCCAGCAGCCAAGCACAGGGGCGAAATCAGCCCCAGCATTTT.

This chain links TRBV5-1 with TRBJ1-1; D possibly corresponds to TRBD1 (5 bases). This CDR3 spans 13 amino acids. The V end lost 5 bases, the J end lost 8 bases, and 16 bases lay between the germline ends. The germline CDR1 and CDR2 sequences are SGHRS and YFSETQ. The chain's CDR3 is CASSSDPGTEAFF. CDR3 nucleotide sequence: TGCGCCAGCAGTTCCGATCCGGGGACCGAAGCTTTCTTT.

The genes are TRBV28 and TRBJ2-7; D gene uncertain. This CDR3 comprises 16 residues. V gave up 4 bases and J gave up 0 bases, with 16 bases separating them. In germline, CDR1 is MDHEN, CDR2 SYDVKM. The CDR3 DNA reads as TGTGCCAGCAGTTCCTGGGATTTTAAGAGCTCCTACGAGCAGTACGTC. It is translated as CASSSWDFKSSYEQYV.